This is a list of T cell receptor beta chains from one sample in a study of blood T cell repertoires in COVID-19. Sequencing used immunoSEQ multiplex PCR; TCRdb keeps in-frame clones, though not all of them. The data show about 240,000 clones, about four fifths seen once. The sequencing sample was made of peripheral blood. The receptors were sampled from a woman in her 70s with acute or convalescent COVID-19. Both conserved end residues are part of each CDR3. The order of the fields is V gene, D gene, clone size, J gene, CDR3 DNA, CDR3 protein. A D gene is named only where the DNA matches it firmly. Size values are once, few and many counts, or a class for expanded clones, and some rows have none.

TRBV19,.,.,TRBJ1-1,TGTGCCAGTGGTTCGGTTGCGAACACTGAAGCTTTCTTT,CASGSVANTEAFF
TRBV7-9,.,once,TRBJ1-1,TGTGCCAGCAGCTTTAGTCAGGGGTTCGCTGAAGCTTTCTTT,CASSFSQGFAEAFF
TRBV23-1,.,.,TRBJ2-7,TGCGCCAGCAGGCATTCACAGGTTAGCTCCTACGAGCAGTACTTC,CASRHSQVSSYEQYF
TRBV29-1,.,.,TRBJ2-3,TGCAGCGTGGCCCCCACAGCAGATACGCAGTATTTT,CSVAPTADTQYF
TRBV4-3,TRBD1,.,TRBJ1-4,TGCGCCAGCAGCCAATATTTACAGGGGAAGAGATACGAAAAACTGTTTTTT,CASSQYLQGKRYEKLFF
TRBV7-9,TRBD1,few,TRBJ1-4,TGTGCCAGCAGCATTAGTGGGACAGGGAATGAAAAACTGTTTTTT,CASSISGTGNEKLFF
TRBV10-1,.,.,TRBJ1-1,TGCGCCAGCACCATACAGAGGGTGAACACTGAAGCTTTCTTT,CASTIQRVNTEAFF
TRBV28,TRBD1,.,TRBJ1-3,TGTGCCAGCAGTTCCCTCGGGACAGGGTACTCTGGAAACACCATATATTTT,CASSSLGTGYSGNTIYF
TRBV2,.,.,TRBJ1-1,TGTGCCAGCAGTCAAATGGGGGGGGGTAACACTGAAGCTTTCTTT,CASSQMGGGNTEAFF
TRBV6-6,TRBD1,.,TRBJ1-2,TGTGCCAGCAGTTACTCAGGGGGCGGCGGCTACACCTTC,CASSYSGGGGYTF
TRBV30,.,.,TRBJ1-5,TGTGCCTGGAGTCAGAATAGCAATCAGCCCCAGCATTTT,CAWSQNSNQPQHF
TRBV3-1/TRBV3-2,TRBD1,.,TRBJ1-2,TGTGCCAGCAGCCAAGGATGGGACAGGGCCTATGGCTACACCTTC,CASSQGWDRAYGYTF
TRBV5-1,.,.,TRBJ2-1,TGCGCCAGCAGCACGAGCGGGTCCCCCTACAATGAGCAGTTCTTC,CASSTSGSPYNEQFF
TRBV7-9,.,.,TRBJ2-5,TGTGCCAGCAGCTTAGGCGCGGGGGCCAGCCAAGAGACCCAGTACTTC,CASSLGAGASQETQYF
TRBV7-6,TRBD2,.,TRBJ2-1,TGTGCCAGCAGCCAAGACAGCGGGGGGGCCTACAATGAGCAGTTCTTC,CASSQDSGGAYNEQFF
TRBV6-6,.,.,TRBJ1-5,TGTGCCAGCAGTGACTCCTCCGGGACACAAAATCAGCCCCAGCATTTT,CASSDSSGTQNQPQHF
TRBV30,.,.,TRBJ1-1,TGTGCCTGGAGTTCCCAGGCAACCAACACTGAAGCTTTCTTT,CAWSSQATNTEAFF
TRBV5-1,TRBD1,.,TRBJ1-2,TGCGCCAGCAGCGTTGGGACAGGGGATGGCTACACCTTC,CASSVGTGDGYTF
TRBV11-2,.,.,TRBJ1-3,TGTGCCAGCAGCCTTCGGGCGGGCTCTGGAAACACCATATATTTT,CASSLRAGSGNTIYF
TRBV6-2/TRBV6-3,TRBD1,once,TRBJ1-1,TGTGCCAGCAGTTACTCGTCCGCAGGGGGCCCTGAAGCTTTCTTT,CASSYSSAGGPEAFF
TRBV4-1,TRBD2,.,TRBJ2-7,TGCGCCAGCAGCCATTTACTAGCGGGGGTAACCTACGAGCAGTACTTC,CASSHLLAGVTYEQYF
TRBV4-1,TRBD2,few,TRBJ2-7,TGCGCCAGCAGCCAAGATCGGGGACTAGCGGGGGGCAGTACTAAACTCGAGCAGTACTTC,CASSQDRGLAGGSTKLEQYF
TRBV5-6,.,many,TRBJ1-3,TGTGCCAGCAGCCCCGACTCGAGCTCTGGAAACACCATATATTTT,CASSPDSSSGNTIYF
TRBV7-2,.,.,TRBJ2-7,TGTGCCAGCAGCGTCGGTTCCGAGCAGTACTTC,CASSVGSEQYF
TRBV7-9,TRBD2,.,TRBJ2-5,TGTGCCAGCAGCTTAAGTAGCGGGGGGGCGGAGACCCAGTACTTC,CASSLSSGGAETQYF
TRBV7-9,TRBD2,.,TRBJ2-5,TGTGCCAGCAGCCAAAGTAGCGGGGGCGCCGAGACCCAGTACTTC,CASSQSSGGAETQYF
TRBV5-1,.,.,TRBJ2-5,TGCGCCAGCAGGTACGGGGAGACCCAGTACTTC,CASRYGETQYF
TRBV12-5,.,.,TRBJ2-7,TGTGTCTCTAGTCCCTACGAGCAGTACTTC,CVSSPYEQYF
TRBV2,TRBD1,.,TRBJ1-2,TGTGCCAGCAGTGAAACAGGGGTATATGGCTACACCTTC,CASSETGVYGYTF
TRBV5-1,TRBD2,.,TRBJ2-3,TGCGCCAGCAGCGTTCCTAGCGGTGGAACAGATACGCAGTATTTT,CASSVPSGGTDTQYF
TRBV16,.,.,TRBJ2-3,TGTGCCAGCAGCCAATTGGCAGGGAAGACTCGAACAGATACGCAGTATTTT,CASSQLAGKTRTDTQYF
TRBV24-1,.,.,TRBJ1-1,TGTGCCACCAGTGTTGACCGGGGTAGGGAAGCTTTCTTT,CATSVDRGREAFF
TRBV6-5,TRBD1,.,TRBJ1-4,TGTGCCAGCAGCCCCGGGACAGGGGGTGAAAAACTGTTTTTT,CASSPGTGGEKLFF
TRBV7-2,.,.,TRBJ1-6,TGTGCCAGCAGCCCTAATGGGCTGTTACTTAATTCACCCCTCCACTTT,CASSPNGLLLNSPLHF
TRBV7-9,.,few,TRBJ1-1,TGTGCCAGCAGCCCGACAGCTGAAGCTTTCTTT,CASSPTAEAFF
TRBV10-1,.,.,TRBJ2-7,TGCGCCAGCAGTAGTTCCTATGAAACCTACGAGCAGTACTTC,CASSSSYETYEQYF
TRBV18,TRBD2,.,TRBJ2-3,TGTGCCAGCTCACCCTTGAGCGGGGGGGCAGATACGCAGTATTTT,CASSPLSGGADTQYF
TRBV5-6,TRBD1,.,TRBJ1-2,TGTGCCAGCAGCTCCCTTGTAGGGGGCAGCTATGGCTACACCTTC,CASSSLVGGSYGYTF
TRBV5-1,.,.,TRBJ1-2,TGCGCCAGCAGATCGGAGACCAATGGGGGCTACACCTTC,CASRSETNGGYTF
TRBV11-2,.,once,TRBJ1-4,TGTGCCAGCAGCTTAGGGGCGAAAGAAAAACTGTTTTTT,CASSLGAKEKLFF
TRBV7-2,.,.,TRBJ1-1,TGTGCCAGCAGCTTAAGGTCGGGTTACCTTGAAGCTTTCTTT,CASSLRSGYLEAFF
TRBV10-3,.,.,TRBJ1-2,TGTGCCATCTCCAGATCAGAGGACTATGGCTACACCTTC,CAISRSEDYGYTF
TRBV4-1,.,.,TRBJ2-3,TGCGCCAGCAGCCAAGGAGTCCTAGACACAGATACGCAGTATTTT,CASSQGVLDTDTQYF
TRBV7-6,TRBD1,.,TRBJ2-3,TGTGCCAGCAGCCGACAGGGGATCACAGATACGCAGTATTTT,CASSRQGITDTQYF
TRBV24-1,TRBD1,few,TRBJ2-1,TGTGCCACCAGTCACAGGGGATACGAGCAGTTCTTC,CATSHRGYEQFF